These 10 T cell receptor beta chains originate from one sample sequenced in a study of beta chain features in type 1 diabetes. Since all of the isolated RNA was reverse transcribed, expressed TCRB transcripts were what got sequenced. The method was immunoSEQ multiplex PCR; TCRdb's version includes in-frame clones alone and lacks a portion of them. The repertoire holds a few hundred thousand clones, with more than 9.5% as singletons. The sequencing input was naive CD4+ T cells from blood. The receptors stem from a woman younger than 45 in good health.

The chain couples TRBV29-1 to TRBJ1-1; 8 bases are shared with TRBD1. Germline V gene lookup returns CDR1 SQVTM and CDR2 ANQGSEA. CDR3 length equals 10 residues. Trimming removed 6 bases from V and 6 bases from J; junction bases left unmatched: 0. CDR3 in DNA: TGCAGCGTGGACAGGGCTGAAGCTTTCTTT. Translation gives CSVDRAEAFF.

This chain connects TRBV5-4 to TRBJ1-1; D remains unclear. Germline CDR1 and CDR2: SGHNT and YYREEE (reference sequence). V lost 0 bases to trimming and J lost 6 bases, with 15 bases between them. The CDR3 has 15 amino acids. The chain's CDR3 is CASSLGFVGVAEAFF. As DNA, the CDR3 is TGTGCCAGCAGCTTGGGCTTCGTTGGAGTCGCTGAAGCTTTCTTT.

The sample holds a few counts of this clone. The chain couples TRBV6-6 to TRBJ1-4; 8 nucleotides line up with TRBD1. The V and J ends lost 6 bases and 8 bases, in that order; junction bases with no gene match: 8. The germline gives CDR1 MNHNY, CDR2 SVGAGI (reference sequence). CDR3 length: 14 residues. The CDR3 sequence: CASSQDRVDEKLFF. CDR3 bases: TGTGCCAGCAGCCAGGACAGGGTCGACGAAAAACTGTTTTTT.

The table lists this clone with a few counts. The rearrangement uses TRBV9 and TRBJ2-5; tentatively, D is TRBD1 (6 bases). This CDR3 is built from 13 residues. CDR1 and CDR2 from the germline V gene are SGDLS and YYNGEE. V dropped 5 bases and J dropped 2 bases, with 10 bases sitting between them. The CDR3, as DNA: TGTGCCAGCAGTAATGGACAGCAAGAGACCCAGTACTTC. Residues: CASSNGQQETQYF.

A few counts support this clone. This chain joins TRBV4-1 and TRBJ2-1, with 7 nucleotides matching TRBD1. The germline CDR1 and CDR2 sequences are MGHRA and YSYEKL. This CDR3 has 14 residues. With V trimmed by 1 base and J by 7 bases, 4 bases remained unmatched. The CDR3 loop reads CASSQAGTVNEQFF. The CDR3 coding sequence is TGCGCCAGCAGCCAAGCCGGGACAGTTAATGAGCAGTTCTTC.

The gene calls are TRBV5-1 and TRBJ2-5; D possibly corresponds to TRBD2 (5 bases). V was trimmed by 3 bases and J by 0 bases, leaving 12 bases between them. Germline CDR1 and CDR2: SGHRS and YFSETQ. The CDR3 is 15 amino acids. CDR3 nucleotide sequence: TGCGCCAGCAGCTCGAGCCCCGGGAACCAAGAGACCCAGTACTTC. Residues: CASSSSPGNQETQYF. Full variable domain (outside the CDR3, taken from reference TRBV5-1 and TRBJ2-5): KAGVTQTPRYLIKTRGQQVTLSCSPISGHRSVSWYQQTPGQGLQFLFEYFSETQRNKGNFPGRFSGRQFSNSRSEMNVSTLELGDSALYLCASSSSPGNQETQYFGPGTRLLVL.

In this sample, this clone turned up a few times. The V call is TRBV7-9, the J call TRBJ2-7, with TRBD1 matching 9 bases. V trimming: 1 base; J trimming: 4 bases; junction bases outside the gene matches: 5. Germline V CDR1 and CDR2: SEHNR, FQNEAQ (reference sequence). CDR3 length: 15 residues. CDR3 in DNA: TGTGCCAGCAGCTTAGAAACAGGGGGCATATACGAGCAGTACTTC. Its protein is CASSLETGGIYEQYF.

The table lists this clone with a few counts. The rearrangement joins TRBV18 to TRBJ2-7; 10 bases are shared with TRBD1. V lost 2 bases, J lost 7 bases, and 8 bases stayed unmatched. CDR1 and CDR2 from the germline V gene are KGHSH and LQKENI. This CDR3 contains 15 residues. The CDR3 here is CASSPGTGAIIEQYF. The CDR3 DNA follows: TGTGCCAGCTCACCAGGGACAGGGGCGATTATAGAGCAGTACTTC.

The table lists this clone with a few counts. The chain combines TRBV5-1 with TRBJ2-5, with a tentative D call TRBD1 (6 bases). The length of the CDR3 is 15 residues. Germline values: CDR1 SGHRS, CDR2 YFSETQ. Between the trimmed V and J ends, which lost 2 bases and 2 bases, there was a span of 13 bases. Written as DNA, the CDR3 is TGCGCCAGCAGCTTCATCGCCGGGACACAAGAGACCCAGTACTTC. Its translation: CASSFIAGTQETQYF.

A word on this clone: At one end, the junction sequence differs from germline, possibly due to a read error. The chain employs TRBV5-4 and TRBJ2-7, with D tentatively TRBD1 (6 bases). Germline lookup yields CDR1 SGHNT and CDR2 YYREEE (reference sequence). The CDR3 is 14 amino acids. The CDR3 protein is CASSLAGMGAEQYF. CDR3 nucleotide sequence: TGTGCCAGCAGTTTGGCAGGGATGGGGGCGGAGCAGTACTTC.